Listed below are T cell receptor beta chains from one sample, sequenced in a study of T cell responses to AZD1222 COVID-19 vaccine. Assay: immunoSEQ multiplex PCR; the TCRdb copy retains only in-frame clones and omits some. The data contain 95,000 to 150,000 clones, about 90% of them singletons. The sample was peripheral blood, taken on day 0 of AZD1222 vaccination. These receptors originate from an adult in good health. CDR3s include the opening cysteine and the closing phenylalanine or tryptophan. A D gene is named only where the DNA matches it firmly. Size values are once, few and many counts, or a class for expanded clones, and some rows have none.

size: -
V: TRBV6-5
J: TRBJ1-5
D: -
CDR3: CASIWGTGNQPQHF
DNA: TGTGCCAGCATCTGGGGAACGGGCAATCAGCCCCAGCATTTT

size: -
V: TRBV19
J: TRBJ1-5
D: -
CDR3: CASSSFVGDNQPQHF
DNA: TGTGCCAGTAGTAGTTTTGTCGGGGACAATCAGCCCCAGCATTTT

size: -
V: TRBV2
J: TRBJ1-4
D: TRBD1
CDR3: CASSADRGREKLFF
DNA: TGTGCCAGCAGCGCCGACAGGGGAAGGGAAAAACTGTTTTTT

size: -
V: TRBV30
J: TRBJ1-5
D: -
CDR3: CAWSVSEEQPQHF
DNA: TGTGCCTGGAGTGTAAGTGAAGAGCAGCCCCAGCATTTT

size: -
V: TRBV7-8
J: TRBJ2-5
D: -
CDR3: CASFPSPAQYQETQYF
DNA: TGTGCCAGCTTTCCCTCCCCGGCCCAGTACCAAGAGACCCAGTACTTC

size: -
V: TRBV18
J: TRBJ1-5
D: -
CDR3: CASSGQPREPQHF
DNA: TGTGCCAGCTCAGGACAGCCGAGGGAGCCCCAGCATTTT

size: -
V: TRBV7-2
J: TRBJ1-6
D: -
CDR3: CASSLVVGNNSPLHF
DNA: TGTGCCAGCAGCTTAGTAGTGGGGAACAATTCACCCCTCCACTTT

size: -
V: TRBV29-1
J: TRBJ2-4
D: -
CDR3: CSVGAEQNIQYF
DNA: TGCAGCGTTGGTGCGGAGCAAAACATTCAGTACTTC

size: once
V: TRBV11-3
J: TRBJ2-3
D: -
CDR3: CASSSMVGDTQYF
DNA: TGTGCCAGCAGCAGTATGGTGGGAGATACGCAGTATTTT

size: few
V: TRBV2
J: TRBJ1-1
D: -
CDR3: CASTTGYTEAFF
DNA: TGTGCCAGCACTACAGGGTACACTGAAGCTTTCTTT

size: -
V: TRBV9
J: TRBJ2-3
D: TRBD2
CDR3: CASSVGSGRGDTQYF
DNA: TGTGCCAGCAGCGTAGGTAGCGGGAGGGGGGATACGCAGTATTTT

size: -
V: TRBV11-2
J: TRBJ2-1
D: -
CDR3: CASSLINKGEQFF
DNA: TGTGCCAGCAGCTTAATAAACAAGGGTGAGCAGTTCTTC

size: -
V: TRBV2
J: TRBJ1-6
D: TRBD1
CDR3: CASDRAHNSPLHF
DNA: TGTGCCAGCGACAGGGCCCATAATTCACCCCTCCACTTT

size: -
V: TRBV19
J: TRBJ2-7
D: -
CDR3: CASSLSQPSYEQYF
DNA: TGTGCCAGTAGTCTCAGCCAACCTTCCTACGAGCAGTACTTC

size: -
V: TRBV25-1
J: TRBJ2-2
D: -
CDR3: CASSGPRDTGELFF
DNA: TGTGCCAGCAGTGGGCCCAGGGACACCGGGGAGCTGTTTTTT

size: -
V: TRBV19
J: TRBJ1-6
D: TRBD1
CDR3: CASSLRTGNSPLHF
DNA: TGTGCCAGTAGTTTGAGGACAGGGAATTCACCCCTCCACTTT

size: -
V: TRBV6-5
J: TRBJ1-2
D: -
CDR3: CATLPPETYGYTF
DNA: TGTGCCACTCTTCCGCCAGAAACCTATGGCTACACCTTC

size: -
V: TRBV6-5
J: TRBJ1-2
D: TRBD1
CDR3: CASDDRGGGYTF
DNA: TGTGCCAGCGACGACAGGGGTGGGGGCTACACCTTC

size: -
V: TRBV30
J: TRBJ1-6
D: -
CDR3: CAWSLTGGWGSPLHF
DNA: TGTGCCTGGAGTCTAACGGGAGGGTGGGGTTCACCCCTCCACTTT

size: -
V: TRBV6-1
J: TRBJ2-7
D: -
CDR3: CASSEAVGSLYF
DNA: TGTGCCAGCAGTGAAGCGGTAGGCTCACTGTACTTC

size: once
V: TRBV7-3
J: TRBJ1-1
D: TRBD1
CDR3: CASSETGGIETEAFF
DNA: TGTGCCAGCAGCGAGACAGGGGGTATCGAGACTGAAGCTTTCTTT

size: -
V: TRBV5-1
J: TRBJ1-3
D: TRBD1
CDR3: CASSLAGGQTGNTIYF
DNA: TGCGCCAGCAGCTTGGCAGGGGGACAGACTGGAAACACCATATATTTT

size: -
V: TRBV4-1
J: TRBJ1-2
D: TRBD1
CDR3: CASSQEGTAALYGYTF
DNA: TGCGCCAGCAGCCAAGAGGGGACAGCCGCGCTCTATGGCTACACCTTC

size: -
V: TRBV14
J: TRBJ1-1
D: TRBD1
CDR3: CASSQLPGQGDTEAFF
DNA: TGTGCCAGCAGCCAACTCCCCGGACAGGGGGACACTGAAGCTTTCTTT

size: -
V: TRBV9
J: TRBJ1-2
D: TRBD1
CDR3: CASSVATRTGYGYTF
DNA: TGTGCCAGCAGCGTAGCTACTAGGACAGGCTATGGCTACACCTTC

size: -
V: TRBV10-2
J: TRBJ1-5
D: -
CDR3: CASSEGGNNQPQHF
DNA: TGCGCCAGCAGTGAGGGGGGGAACAATCAGCCCCAGCATTTT

size: -
V: TRBV5-1
J: TRBJ1-3
D: TRBD1
CDR3: CASSQGASGNTIYF
DNA: TGCGCCAGCAGCCAGGGGGCGTCTGGAAACACCATATATTTT

size: -
V: TRBV6-2/TRBV6-3
J: TRBJ2-1
D: TRBD2
CDR3: CASSYSVGVAGRYNEQFF
DNA: TGTGCCAGCAGTTACTCAGTTGGGGTAGCGGGAAGATACAATGAGCAGTTCTTC